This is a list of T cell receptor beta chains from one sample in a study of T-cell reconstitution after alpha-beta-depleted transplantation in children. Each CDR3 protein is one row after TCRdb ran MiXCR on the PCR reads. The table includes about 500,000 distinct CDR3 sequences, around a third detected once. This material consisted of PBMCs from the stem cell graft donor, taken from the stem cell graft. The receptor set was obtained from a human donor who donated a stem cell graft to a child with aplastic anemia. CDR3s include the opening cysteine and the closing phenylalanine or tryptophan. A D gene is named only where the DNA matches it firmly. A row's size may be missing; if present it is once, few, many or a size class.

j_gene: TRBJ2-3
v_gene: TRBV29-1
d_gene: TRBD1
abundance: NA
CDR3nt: TGCAGCGCCCCGGACAGGGCCCCCACAGATACGCAGTATTTT
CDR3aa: CSAPDRAPTDTQYF

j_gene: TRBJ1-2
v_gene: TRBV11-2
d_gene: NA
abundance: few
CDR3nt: TGTGCCAGCAGCTATAGTAACTATGGCTACACCTTC
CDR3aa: CASSYSNYGYTF

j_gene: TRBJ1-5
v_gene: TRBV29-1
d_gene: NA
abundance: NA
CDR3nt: TGCAGCGTTGAGGAGAGGAAGGGCCAGCCCCAGCATTTT
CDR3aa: CSVEERKGQPQHF

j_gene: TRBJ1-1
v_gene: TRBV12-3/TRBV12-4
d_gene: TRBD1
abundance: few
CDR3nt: TGTGCCAGCAGTCCCCGACAGGGGAGAAACACTGAAGCTTTCTTT
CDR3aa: CASSPRQGRNTEAFF

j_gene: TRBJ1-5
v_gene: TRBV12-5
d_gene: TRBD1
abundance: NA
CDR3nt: TGTGCTAGTGGTTTGGACTTAACCGGGACAGAATATCAGCCCCAGCATTTT
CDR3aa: CASGLDLTGTEYQPQHF

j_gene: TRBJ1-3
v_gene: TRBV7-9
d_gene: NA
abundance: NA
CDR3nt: TGTGCCAGCACCCCCCGGGACAAGGCATTTTTCTCGAGAGGCGGAAACACCATATATTTT
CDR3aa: CASTPRDKAFFSRGGNTIYF

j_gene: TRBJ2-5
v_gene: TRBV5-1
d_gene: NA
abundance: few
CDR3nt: TGCGCCAGCAGCTTGACTGAGCGGACCCAGTACTTC
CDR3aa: CASSLTERTQYF

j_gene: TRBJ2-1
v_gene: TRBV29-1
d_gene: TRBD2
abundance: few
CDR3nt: TGCAGCGCTCCGGGACTAGCCTACAATGAGCAGTTCTTC
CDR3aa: CSAPGLAYNEQFF

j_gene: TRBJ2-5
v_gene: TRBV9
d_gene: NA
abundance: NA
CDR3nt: TGTGCCAGCAGCGTAGAGGGGACGCCTCAGTACTTC
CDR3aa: CASSVEGTPQYF

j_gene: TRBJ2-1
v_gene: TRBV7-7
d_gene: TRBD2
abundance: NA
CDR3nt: TGTGCCAGCAGCCCTCGGACTAGCGGGAGGGCCGGGCTCGGTGAGCAGTTCTTC
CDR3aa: CASSPRTSGRAGLGEQFF

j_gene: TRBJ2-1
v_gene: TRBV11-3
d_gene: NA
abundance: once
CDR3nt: TGTGCCAACAGCTTAGGTGGTAGCGCCTCCTACAATGAGCAGTTCTTC
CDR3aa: CANSLGGSASYNEQFF

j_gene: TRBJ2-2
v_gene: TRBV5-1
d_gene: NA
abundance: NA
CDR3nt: TGCGCCAGCAGCTTGGTCGTGGGGAATAGGGAGCTGTTTTTT
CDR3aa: CASSLVVGNRELFF

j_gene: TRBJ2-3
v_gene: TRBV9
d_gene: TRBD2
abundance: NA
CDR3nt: TGTGCCAGCAGCGCCATACTAGCGAGCACAGATACGCAGTATTTT
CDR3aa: CASSAILASTDTQYF

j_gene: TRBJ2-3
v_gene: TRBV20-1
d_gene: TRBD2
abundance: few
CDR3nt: TGCAGTGCTACCCGGACTAGCGGGAGGTATACAGCAGATACGCAGTATTTT
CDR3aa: CSATRTSGRYTADTQYF

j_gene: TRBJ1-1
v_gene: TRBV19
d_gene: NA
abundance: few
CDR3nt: TGTGCCAGTAGTGGCGTCGGGGGGAAAGCTTTCTTT
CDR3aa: CASSGVGGKAFF

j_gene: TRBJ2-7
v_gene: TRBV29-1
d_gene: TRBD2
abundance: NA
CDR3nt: TGCAGCGTTGACTTAAGGATAGCGGGAAGCTCCTACGAGCAGTACTTC
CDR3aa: CSVDLRIAGSSYEQYF

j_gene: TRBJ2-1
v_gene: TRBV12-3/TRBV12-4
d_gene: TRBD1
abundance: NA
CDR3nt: TGTGCCAGCAGCCCAGACAGGGGGCTGTACAATGAGCAGTTCTTC
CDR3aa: CASSPDRGLYNEQFF

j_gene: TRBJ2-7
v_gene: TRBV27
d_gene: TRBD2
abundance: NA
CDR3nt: TGTGCCAGCAGTTTAACGCCTAGCGGGTCATCCGAGCAGTACTTC
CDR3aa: CASSLTPSGSSEQYF

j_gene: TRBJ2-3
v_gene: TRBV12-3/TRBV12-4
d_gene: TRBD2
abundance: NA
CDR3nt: TGTGCCAGCTGTTTTCGGGCTAGCGGACCTTCTGGGGCCACAGATACGCAGTATTTT
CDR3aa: CASCFRASGPSGATDTQYF

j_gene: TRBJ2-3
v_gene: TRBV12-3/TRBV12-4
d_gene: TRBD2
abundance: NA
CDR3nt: TGTGCCAGCACCATAGCGGGAGGTTTTGCAGATACGCAGTATTTT
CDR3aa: CASTIAGGFADTQYF

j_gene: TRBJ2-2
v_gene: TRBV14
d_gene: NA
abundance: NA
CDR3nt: TGTGCCAGCAGCCCGCTAGCCTCGAACACCGGGGAGCTGTTTTTT
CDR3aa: CASSPLASNTGELFF

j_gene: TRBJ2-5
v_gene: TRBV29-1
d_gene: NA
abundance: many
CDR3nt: TGCAGCGCCTCTCCCGGGCTAGAGACCCAGTACTTC
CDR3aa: CSASPGLETQYF

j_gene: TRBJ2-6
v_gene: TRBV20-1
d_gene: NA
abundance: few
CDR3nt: TGCAGTGCGTTCGCAGGCTCTGGGGCCAACGTCCTGACTTTC
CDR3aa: CSAFAGSGANVLTF

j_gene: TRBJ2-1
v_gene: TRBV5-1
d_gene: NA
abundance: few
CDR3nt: TGCGCCAGCAGCTTGGGGGACAAATACAATGAGCAGTTCTTC
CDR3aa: CASSLGDKYNEQFF

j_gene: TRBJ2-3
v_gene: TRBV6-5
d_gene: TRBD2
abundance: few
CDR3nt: TGTGCCAGCAGTTACGTCGGACTAGGAAAAGTAATCCACACAGATACGCAGTATTTT
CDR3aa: CASSYVGLGKVIHTDTQYF

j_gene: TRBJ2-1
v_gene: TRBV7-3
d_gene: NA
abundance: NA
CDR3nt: TGTGCCAGCAGCTCCACGGGCCCCGGAGACAATGAGCAGTTCTTC
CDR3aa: CASSSTGPGDNEQFF

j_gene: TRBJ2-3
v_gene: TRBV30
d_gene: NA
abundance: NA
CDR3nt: TGTGCCTGGAGCGCGGGGCCTGCTACGCAGTATTTT
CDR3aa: CAWSAGPATQYF

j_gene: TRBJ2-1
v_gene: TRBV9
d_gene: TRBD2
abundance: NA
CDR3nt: TGTGCCAGCAGCGCCCCGGGACTAGCGTTCAATGAGCAGTTCTTC
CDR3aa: CASSAPGLAFNEQFF

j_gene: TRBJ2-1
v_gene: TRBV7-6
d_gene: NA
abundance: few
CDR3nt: TGTGCCAGCAGCCTAGTGGCCGGGACACCTTTCAATGAGCAGTTCTTC
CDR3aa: CASSLVAGTPFNEQFF

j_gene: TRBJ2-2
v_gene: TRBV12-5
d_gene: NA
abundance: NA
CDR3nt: TGTGCTAGTGGTTCCCTTAGCGTCAGAAACACCGGGGAGCTGTTTTTT
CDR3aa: CASGSLSVRNTGELFF

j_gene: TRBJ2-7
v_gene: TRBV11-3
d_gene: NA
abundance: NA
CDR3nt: TGTGCCAGCAGCTTAGGGCGGGACGGCGAGCAGTACTTC
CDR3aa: CASSLGRDGEQYF